This T cell receptor beta chain was found in a study of T cell responses to AZD1222 COVID-19 vaccine. Notes on the study in general: Donors, mostly white British, included more females; clonal diversity was possibly underestimated. Spike-specific TCR breadth and depth both grew after two AZD1222 doses. Reportedly, nearly half of unique spike TCRs recognized epitopes outside B.1.351/B.1.1.7 mutations.

Second doses that came at about 4 or about 12 weeks were put together. The method was immunoSEQ multiplex PCR; TCRdb's version includes in-frame clones alone and lacks a portion of them. The sample consists of around 180,000 clones, 88% of them appearing once. A remark on this clone: Antigen unknown.

The CDR3 is made up of 16 amino acids. V shed 5 bases and J shed 5 bases, with 21 bases lying between them. The germline V gene has CDR1 SGHRS and CDR2 YFSETQ. This specimen was peripheral blood, taken 28 days after the second AZD1222 dose. The chain combines TRBV5-1 with TRBJ2-3, with D perhaps TRBD2 (6 bases). The sequence came from an adult who received the AZD1222 COVID-19 vaccine. For the CDR3, the DNA is TGCGCCAGCAGTTGGAGGGAAGCGGCCATGGGAGATACGCAGTATTTT. This gives the protein CASSWREAAMGDTQYF.